The clone carrying this T cell receptor (beta chain) was found many times. Its antigen is as yet unknown. These data originate in a study of regulatory T cells in long-lasting Graves disease. Noted time point: persistent/refractory GD, antithyroid drugs over 5 years with positive TRAb. Generation of the TCR library employed RNA extracted from PBMCs. The study, taken as a whole, reports: Reduced TCR diversity was observed in persistent Graves' patients versus newly diagnosed patients.

The CDR3 length is 13 residues. From germline, CDR1 is SNHLY and CDR2 FYNNEI. V dropped 4 bases and J dropped 4 bases, with 11 bases sitting between them. Through Arm-PCR of CDR3 regions and iRepertoire HTBI primers, TCR beta libraries were built. Each CDR3 protein is one row after TCRdb ran MiXCR on the multiplex PCR reads. This sample has roughly 430,000 distinct CDR3 sequences, with roughly 21% found just once. Sequencing was performed on peripheral blood mononuclear cells (PBMCs), taken when the disease was refractory, from a patient treated with antithyroid drugs. The sequence derives from a female donor with Graves disease. This chain joins TRBV2 and TRBJ2-7; D is undetermined. CDR3 nucleotide sequence: TGTGCCAGCAGTGCTCGCAGGCTTTACGAGCAGTACTTC. Protein sequence: CASSARRLYEQYF.